The clone carrying this T cell receptor beta chain was found once. Which cohort a participant joined came from the clinical history participants gave. Authors' data handling: Amplification of reference gene primers provided the estimated nucleated cell counts. Repertoires were generated with immunoSEQ multiplex PCR, while TCRdb's copy carries only in-frame clones and drops some. V and J calls and clone size are copied from that table; D and trimming were computed from the DNA. The sample records roughly 400,000 clones, roughly 92% being singletons. V was trimmed by 5 bases and J by 2 bases, leaving 9 bases between them. This CDR3 is 14 amino acids long. CDR1 SGHTA and CDR2 FQGTGA come from the germline V gene. These data are taken from a study of blood T cell repertoires in COVID-19. Study information: Some COVID-19 samples were acute and others convalescent; all came from the United States, Italy and Spain.

This clonotype originated in a woman aged 35 to 49 who had been exposed to COVID-19. Specimen: PBMCs or T cells enriched from blood (not recorded which). This chain connects TRBV7-3 to TRBJ2-2, with D uncertain. As DNA, the CDR3 is TGTGCCAGCAGCCCACCGCTAAACACCGGGGAGCTGTTTTTT. The encoded protein is CASSPPLNTGELFF.